A selection of T cell receptor beta chains follows, all from one sample in a study of T cells in localized non-small cell lung cancer. Sequencing used immunoSEQ multiplex PCR; TCRdb keeps in-frame clones, though not all of them. Here the sample spans 72,000 or so clones, roughly 81% being singletons. The sample consisted of peripheral blood, taken before any cancer treatment. These receptors all stem from a female donor of 60 years or more with stage I lung adenocarcinoma. CDR3s include the opening cysteine and the closing phenylalanine or tryptophan. Each record gives: J gene, clone size, D gene, V gene, CDR3 DNA, CDR3 protein. The D gene is left open where the match is weak. Expanded clones get a size class; other rows say once, few or many, or leave the size out.

TRBJ2-4 - - TRBV29-1 TGCAGCGTTGGAGATTTCAAAAACATTCAGTACTTC CSVGDFKNIQYF
TRBJ2-7 once TRBD1 TRBV6-5 TGTGCCAGCGGCACAGGGGGGAGCTCCTACGAGCAGTACTTC CASGTGGSSYEQYF
TRBJ2-7 - - TRBV6-5 TGTGCCAGCAGCCTTAGCGGTACCTACGAGCAGTACTTC CASSLSGTYEQYF
TRBJ1-5 - - TRBV7-6 TGTGCCAGCAGCTTAGTAAAGAATAGCAATCAGCCCCAGCATTTT CASSLVKNSNQPQHF
TRBJ1-2 few - TRBV6-1 TGTGCCAGCATGACGGGCAACCGTAACTATGGCTACACCTTC CASMTGNRNYGYTF
TRBJ1-5 - - TRBV5-8 TGTGCCAGCAGCTTGATCCAGGGCAATCAGCCCCAGCATTTT CASSLIQGNQPQHF
TRBJ1-1 once - TRBV18 TGTGCCAGCTCACCAGTGGGATTGGCTGAAGCTTTCTTT CASSPVGLAEAFF
TRBJ2-1 - - TRBV6-1 TGTGCCAGCAGTCGATACCCAGCTAATGAGCAGTTCTTC CASSRYPANEQFF
TRBJ2-7 few - TRBV21-1 TGTGCCAGCAGCCACGAAGAGGTAACCTACGAGCAGTACTTC CASSHEEVTYEQYF
TRBJ1-2 - - TRBV28 TGTGCCAGCAGTTTTAGGGGCCGTTTCGACTATGGCTACACCTTC CASSFRGRFDYGYTF
TRBJ1-1 - - TRBV2 TGTGCCAGCAGTGATTTCCGGACCACTGAAGCTTTCTTT CASSDFRTTEAFF
TRBJ2-7 - TRBD2 TRBV19 TGTGCCAGTAGCGGGAGGATCGGTTCACCCTACGAGCAGTACTTC CASSGRIGSPYEQYF
TRBJ2-1 - - TRBV10-1 TGCGCCAGCAGTGGGGGCGTAGGGACTTCCTCTTATGAGCAGTTCTTC CASSGGVGTSSYEQFF
TRBJ2-2 - - TRBV18 TGTGCCAGCTCACAGGACGCGAACACCGGGGAGCTGTTTTTT CASSQDANTGELFF
TRBJ2-2 - TRBD2 TRBV18 TGTGCCAGCTCATCGTATAGCGGGGGGAACACCGGGGAGCTGTTTTTT CASSSYSGGNTGELFF
TRBJ1-5 - - TRBV6-1 TGTGCCAGTCAACCAGGGGCAAAAAGCAATCAGCCCCAGCATTTT CASQPGAKSNQPQHF
TRBJ1-1 - - TRBV28 TGTGCCTCTTTGGACAGCCAGAACACTGAAGCTTTCTTT CASLDSQNTEAFF
TRBJ2-3 - - TRBV9 TGTGCCAGCAGCGCAACGGGAGCGTCGGTCCTCCAAGAACAGTATTTT CASSATGASVLQEQYF
TRBJ1-3 - - TRBV11-3 TGTGCCAGCAGCCGGGACAACGGAAACACCATATATTTT CASSRDNGNTIYF
TRBJ1-5 - TRBD1 TRBV9 TGTGCCAGCAGCGTAGACGAAGGGACAGATCAGCCCCAGCATTTT CASSVDEGTDQPQHF
TRBJ1-4 few - TRBV2 TGTGCCAGCAGAGAAGGGACTACCGCCGGTAATGAAAAACTGTTTTTT CASREGTTAGNEKLFF
TRBJ1-1 - - TRBV29-1 TGCAGCGTCTACTTTGGCGCTGAAGCTTTCTTT CSVYFGAEAFF
TRBJ1-2 few - TRBV6-6 TGTGCCAGCAGCCTCAATGGACGGCAGGGGTATGGCTACACCTTC CASSLNGRQGYGYTF
TRBJ2-7 - TRBD1 TRBV6-1 TGTGCCAGCAGCTACCAGGGGGACAGCTACGAGCAGTACTTC CASSYQGDSYEQYF
TRBJ2-3 - - TRBV11-2 TGTGCCAGCAGCATTAGCGCCGCAGATACGCAGTATTTT CASSISAADTQYF
TRBJ2-7 - TRBD2 TRBV28 TGTGCCAGCAGCTCCCTAGCGGGAGGTTCCTACGAGCAGTACTTC CASSSLAGGSYEQYF
TRBJ2-3 - - TRBV5-1 TGCGCCAGCAGCTTGGGGGCGGCCGCCACAGATACGCAGTATTTT CASSLGAAATDTQYF
TRBJ1-2 - - TRBV5-1 TGCGCCAGCAGCTTGGACGGGAAAGGCTACACCTTC CASSLDGKGYTF
TRBJ2-4 - - TRBV14 TGTGCCAGCAGCCAGGGTTTAGCCAAAAACATTCAGTACTTC CASSQGLAKNIQYF
TRBJ1-5 - - TRBV21-1 TGTGCCAGCAGCAAAGCGCTGTCTGAGAGGGATCAGCCCCAGCATTTT CASSKALSERDQPQHF
TRBJ2-7 - - TRBV5-4 TGTGCCAGCAGCTTCGGAGGGGACAGCTACGAGCAGTACTTC CASSFGGDSYEQYF
TRBJ1-4 - - TRBV5-6 TGTGCCAGCAGCCCCGGCCCGGGGGCAACTAATGAAAAACTGTTTTTT CASSPGPGATNEKLFF
TRBJ1-1 few TRBD1 TRBV5-1 TGCGCCAGCAGCTCGGGACAGCCGAACACTGAAGCTTTCTTT CASSSGQPNTEAFF
TRBJ1-1 many - TRBV7-9 TGTGCCAGCAGCCCCCTGGCGGGGACCGGGAAGAACACTGAAGCTTTCTTT CASSPLAGTGKNTEAFF
TRBJ2-2 - - TRBV2 TGTGCCAGCAGTGACCCGGGACACACGAACACCGGGGAGCTGTTTTTT CASSDPGHTNTGELFF
TRBJ2-3 - TRBD2 TRBV27 TGTGCCAGCAGTTCCGGACTAGGATCCTTCACAGATACGCAGTATTTT CASSSGLGSFTDTQYF
TRBJ2-5 - - TRBV4-2 TGTGCCAGCAGCCCCCAAAGAAGCCGGGGCGTTCAAGGGGAGACCCAGTACTTC CASSPQRSRGVQGETQYF
TRBJ2-7 - TRBD2 TRBV11-2 TGTGCCAGCAGCTTAGATCGGGAACGCCTAGCGGGGGCCTCCTACGAGCAGTACTTC CASSLDRERLAGASYEQYF
TRBJ2-3 - - TRBV7-6 TGTGCCAGCAGCTTAGGTCTAAGGGGATCGACAGATACGCAGTATTTT CASSLGLRGSTDTQYF
TRBJ2-7 - - TRBV23-1 TGCGCCAGCACCCTAAGGGTTACAGGAAAGAAGGACTTC CASTLRVTGKKDF
TRBJ1-3 - TRBD1 TRBV7-9 TGTGCCAGCAGCTGGGGACAGGGAACGGACACCATATATTTT CASSWGQGTDTIYF
TRBJ1-2 - TRBD1 TRBV5-3 TGTGCCAGCAGCTCCCGGGACAGGGAATTTGGCTACACCTTC CASSSRDREFGYTF